The 9 T cell receptor beta chains below come from one sample, sequenced in a study of cytomegalovirus exposure and HLA in healthy donors. PCR employed 60 Vbeta and 13 Jbeta primers. TCRdb's copy holds only in-frame clones and misses some; the assay was immunoSEQ multiplex PCR. The sample includes around 85,000 clones, over 70% of them seen just once. The sequenced sample was PBMCs. The receptors were sampled from a male donor in good health and CMV-seronegative.

Regarding this clone: An end of the junction differs from the germline gene, which may be a read error. The chain combines TRBV27 with TRBJ2-5, with 14 bases fitting TRBD2. Germline V gene data show CDR1 as MNHEY and CDR2 as SMNVEV (reference sequence). CDR3 size: 17 residues. In nucleotides, the CDR3 is TGTGTCAGCAGTCCTCTGGGACTAGCGGGGGTACAAGAGACCCAGTACTTC. As protein: CVSSPLGLAGVQETQYF.

The gene calls are TRBV5-1 and TRBJ2-7; TRBD1 aligns across 9 bases. The CDR3 runs 14 residues. In germline, CDR1 is SGHRS, CDR2 YFSETQ. V shed 4 bases, J shed 5 bases, and the junction held 7 bases outside the gene matches. The CDR3 nucleotides are TGCGCCAGCAGCCCAGGGGACAGGGTACACGAGCAGTACTTC. It encodes CASSPGDRVHEQYF.

This clone was recorded only once. The chain carries TRBV5-1 and TRBJ2-7, with 9 bases fitting TRBD1. V shed 3 bases and J 0 bases; nucleotides not matched to a gene: 10. This CDR3 spans 17 amino acids. Germline CDR1 SGHRS, CDR2 YFSETQ. The CDR3 region is CASSSGRGQGDSYEQYF. DNA of the CDR3: TGCGCCAGCAGCTCAGGTAGGGGACAGGGTGACTCCTACGAGCAGTACTTC.

Turning to this clone: One end of the junction does not line up with germline, which may come from a read error. The genes are TRBV7-9 and TRBJ1-5; perhaps TRBD1 as D (6 bases). From germline, CDR1 is SEHNR and CDR2 FQNEAQ (reference sequence). The CDR3 is made up of 16 amino acids. CDR3 bases: TGTGCCAGCAGCTTAAGTACAGGGTATAGCAATCAGCCCCAGAATTTT. This sequence encodes CASSLSTGYSNQPQNF.

This clone was counted once. The rearrangement joins TRBV27 to TRBJ2-7; TRBD1 matches at 8 bases. CDR1 is MNHEY and CDR2 is SMNVEV in the germline V gene (reference sequence). CDR3 length equals 14 residues. J was trimmed by 5 bases and V by 7 bases; bases with no gene match: 10. The DNA of the CDR3 is TGTGCCAGCACCTCGACAGGGGCGTCCGACGAGCAGTACTTC. Translated: CASTSTGASDEQYF.

The V gene is TRBV19, the J gene TRBJ1-5; 8 bases agree with TRBD1. With 5 bases clipped from V and 7 bases from J, the junction kept 4 bases outside the gene matches. CDR3 length: 13 residues. CDR1 and CDR2 (germline): LNHDA, SQIVND (reference sequence). DNA of the CDR3: TGTGCCAGTAGTCCGGACAGGGACCAGCCCCAGCATTTT. It encodes CASSPDRDQPQHF. The variable domain in full, completed from reference TRBV19 and TRBJ1-5, reads DGGITQSPKYLFRKEGQNVTLSCEQNLNHDAMYWYRQDPGQGLRLIYYSQIVNDFQKGDIAEGYSVSREKKESFPLTVTSAQKNPTAFYLCASSPDRDQPQHFGDGTRLSIL.

In its sample, this clone was seen a few times. The chain recombines TRBV29-1 with TRBJ2-7; TRBD2 agrees at 12 bases. Per germline, CDR1 SQVTM and CDR2 ANQGSEA. There are 15 residues in the CDR3. The trim removed 7 bases at V and 1 base at J, leaving 8 bases unmatched. This CDR3 reads CSDQRLAGGSYEQYF. CDR3 nucleotides: TGCAGCGACCAACGTCTAGCGGGAGGGTCCTACGAGCAGTACTTC.

The chain joins TRBV6-1 to TRBJ2-7; TRBD2 matches 7 bases. The CDR3 covers 15 residues. In germline, CDR1 is MNHNS, CDR2 SASEGT. After removal of 5 bases from V and 3 bases from J, the junction contained 10 bases not matched to a gene. CDR3 sequence: CASSPEGLQYYEQYF. The CDR3 DNA follows: TGTGCCAGCAGTCCCGAGGGACTACAATACTACGAGCAGTACTTC.

V gene TRBV20-1 combines with J gene TRBJ1-4; the D gene is possibly TRBD1 (6 bases). CDR3 length: 11 amino acids. Germline CDR1 reads DFQATT; CDR2 reads SNEGSKA (reference sequence). The chain's CDR3 is CRDSPSGKLFF. DNA of the CDR3: TGCAGGGACAGCCCGTCCGGAAAACTGTTTTTT.